This T cell receptor (beta chain) came from a study of blood T cell repertoires in COVID-19. Study at large: Spain, Italy and the United States supplied samples that represented acute and convalescent COVID-19. T cells, B-cell-depleted T cells, or PBMCs provided the cDNA or gDNA that served as material.

Methods used by the authors: It was from reference gene primer amplification that nucleated cell counts were estimated. Some clones are missing from TCRdb's copy, which holds only in-frame ones; the method was immunoSEQ multiplex PCR. Clonal size and the V and J genes are those of that table, whereas D and trimming came from the DNA. Of under 170,000 clones in the sample, just over 85% were seen once. Trimming removed 4 bases from V and 0 bases from J, with 13 bases in between. The CDR3 covers 16 residues. In germline, CDR1 is MNHEY, CDR2 SVGAGI. The V gene is TRBV6-5, the J gene TRBJ2-1; the D gene is possibly TRBD2 (5 bases). Sequencing was carried out using peripheral blood. This TCR derives from a man in his 70s with acute or convalescent COVID-19. The DNA of the CDR3 is TGTGCCAGCAGTTCCCAAGCGGCGAGCTCCTACAATGAGCAGTTCTTC. Amino acids: CASSSQAASSYNEQFF.